The rows below give T cell receptor beta chains drawn from one sample of a study of blood T cell repertoires in COVID-19. Only in-frame clones appear in the TCRdb table, and some are missing; sequencing was by immunoSEQ multiplex PCR. The table records 190,000 or so clones, around 85% of them present only once. Specimen: peripheral blood. The origin of the receptors is a woman over 75 with acute or convalescent COVID-19. Each CDR3 is given with its conserved first and last residue. Fields, in order: J gene, D gene, V gene, clone size, CDR3 DNA, CDR3 protein. D genes are given only for firm matches. Rows may omit the clone size; those that give it use once, few, many or a size class.

TRBJ1-3,TRBD1,TRBV7-2,NA,TGTGCCAGCAGTCGGACAGGGACCGGAAACACCATATATTTT,CASSRTGTGNTIYF
TRBJ2-5,TRBD2,TRBV7-9,NA,TGTGCCAGCAGAGGGACTAGCGGGAGAGAGACCCAGTACTTC,CASRGTSGRETQYF
TRBJ1-1,NA,TRBV30,NA,TGTGCCTGTGCCCCAGGGGAAGCTTTCTTT,CACAPGEAFF
TRBJ2-1,TRBD2,TRBV5-6,NA,TGTGCCAGCAGCTTGGCTGGACTAGCGGGATACAATGAGCAGTTCTTC,CASSLAGLAGYNEQFF
TRBJ2-7,NA,TRBV27,many,TGTGCCAGCAGTTCCCTCATTGGTGGCGGGGAGCAGTACTTC,CASSSLIGGGEQYF
TRBJ2-1,TRBD1,TRBV12-5,NA,TGTGCTAGTGGTTCCAGGACAGGGGAATACGGTGAGCAGTTCTTC,CASGSRTGEYGEQFF
TRBJ1-1,NA,TRBV14,NA,TGTGCCAGCAGCCAATCGCGTGGCACTGAAGCTTTCTTT,CASSQSRGTEAFF
TRBJ1-4,NA,TRBV6-5,once,TGTGCCAGCAGTTACTCCGACGGGACTAATGAAAAACTGTTTTTT,CASSYSDGTNEKLFF
TRBJ2-7,TRBD1,TRBV5-1,NA,TGCGCCAGCAGCTTGGATACTGACAGGGCCTACGAGCAGTACTTC,CASSLDTDRAYEQYF
TRBJ2-3,TRBD2,TRBV10-2,NA,TGCGCCAGCAGTGAGTCGGTAGCGGGGGCCTCGGATACGCAGTATTTT,CASSESVAGASDTQYF
TRBJ2-7,NA,TRBV10-3,NA,TGTGCCATCAGTGAGTCTGGGCGGGCAACCTACGAGCAGTACTTC,CAISESGRATYEQYF
TRBJ1-6,NA,TRBV4-1,NA,TGCGCCAGCAGCCAAGGGCGGACGGCAGGGGAGTCTTCACCCCTCCACTTT,CASSQGRTAGESSPLHF
TRBJ2-5,TRBD2,TRBV7-2,NA,TGTGCCAGCAGCAAGACTAGCGGGGAGACCCAGTACTTC,CASSKTSGETQYF
TRBJ2-7,NA,TRBV9,NA,TGTGCCAGCAGCCAAACCGCCGGCTACGAGCAGTACTTC,CASSQTAGYEQYF
TRBJ1-5,NA,TRBV2,NA,TGTGCCAGCAGTGGCGGGGGGTATAGCAATCAGCCCCAGCATTTT,CASSGGGYSNQPQHF
TRBJ1-1,TRBD1,TRBV15,NA,TGTGCCACCAGCAGGGGGACAGGGAACACTGAAGCTTTCTTT,CATSRGTGNTEAFF
TRBJ2-5,TRBD1,TRBV9,NA,TGTGCCAGCAGCGTAGGTCAGGGGGCTGAGACCCAGTACTTC,CASSVGQGAETQYF
TRBJ1-2,NA,TRBV4-3,NA,TGCGCCAGCAGCCTAAGCTTTGGGGGGGACTATGGCTACACCTTC,CASSLSFGGDYGYTF
TRBJ1-1,NA,TRBV6-6,NA,TGTGCCAGCATCCGGACAGCGAACACTGAAGCTTTCTTT,CASIRTANTEAFF
TRBJ1-1,NA,TRBV5-4,once,TGTGCCAGCAGCCCGGAGGGGTGGAACACTGAAGCTTTCTTT,CASSPEGWNTEAFF
TRBJ2-1,NA,TRBV4-2,NA,TGTGCCAGCAGCCGTGCAGCGACTCCCTACGATGAGCAGTTCTTC,CASSRAATPYDEQFF
TRBJ1-1,NA,TRBV9,NA,TGTGCCAGCAGCTCCCAGATGGGGGGTAGCACTGAAGCTTTCTTT,CASSSQMGGSTEAFF
TRBJ2-1,TRBD2,TRBV7-3,NA,TGTGCCAGCAGCTTAACGTCTAGCGGGGGGTACAATGAGCAGTTCTTC,CASSLTSSGGYNEQFF
TRBJ2-7,TRBD1,TRBV19,NA,TGTGCCAGTAGCCGACAGGGGGCGAGCGACGAGCAGTACTTC,CASSRQGASDEQYF
TRBJ2-7,NA,TRBV12-3/TRBV12-4,NA,TGTGCCACCAACAGGGGGGGATACGAGCAGTACTTC,CATNRGGYEQYF
TRBJ1-2,NA,TRBV6-5,once,TGTGCCAGCAGTCCCGCCATAGCCCTAGTTAACACCTTC,CASSPAIALVNTF
TRBJ2-2,NA,TRBV20-1,NA,TGCAGTGCTAGTTCACAGTACACCGGGGAGCTGTTTTTT,CSASSQYTGELFF
TRBJ2-1,NA,TRBV18,NA,TGTGCCAGCTCAGAGGTTTCCCAGTTCTCCTACAATGAGCAGTTCTTC,CASSEVSQFSYNEQFF